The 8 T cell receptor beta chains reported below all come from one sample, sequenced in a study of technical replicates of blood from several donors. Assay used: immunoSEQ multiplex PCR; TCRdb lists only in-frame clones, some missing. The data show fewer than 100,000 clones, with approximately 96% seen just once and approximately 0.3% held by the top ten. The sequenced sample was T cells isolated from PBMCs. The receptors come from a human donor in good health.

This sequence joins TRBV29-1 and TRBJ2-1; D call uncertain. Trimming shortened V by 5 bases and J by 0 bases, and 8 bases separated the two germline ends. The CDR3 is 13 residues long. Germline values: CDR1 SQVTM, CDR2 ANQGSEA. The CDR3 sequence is CSVPTSSYNEQFF. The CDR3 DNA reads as TGCAGCGTTCCCACCAGCTCCTACAATGAGCAGTTCTTC.

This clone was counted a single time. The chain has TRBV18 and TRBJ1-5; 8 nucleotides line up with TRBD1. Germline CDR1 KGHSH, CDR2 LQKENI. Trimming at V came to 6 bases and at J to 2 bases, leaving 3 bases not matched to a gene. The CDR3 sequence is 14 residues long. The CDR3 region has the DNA TGTGCCAGCTCCCGGGGACAGGGCAATCAGCCCCAGCATTTT. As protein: CASSRGQGNQPQHF.

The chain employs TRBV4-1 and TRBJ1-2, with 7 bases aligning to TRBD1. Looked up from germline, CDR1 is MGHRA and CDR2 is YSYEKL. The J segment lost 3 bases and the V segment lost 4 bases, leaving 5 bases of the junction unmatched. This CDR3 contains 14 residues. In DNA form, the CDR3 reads TGCGCCAGCAGCCCATTAGACAGGGACTATGGCTACACCTTC. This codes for CASSPLDRDYGYTF.

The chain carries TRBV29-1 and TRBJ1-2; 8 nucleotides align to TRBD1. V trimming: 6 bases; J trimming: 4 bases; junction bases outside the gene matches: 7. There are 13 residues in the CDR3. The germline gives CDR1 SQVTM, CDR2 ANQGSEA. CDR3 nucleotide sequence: TGCAGCGTGACGACAGGGGAAGGCTATGGCTACACCTTC. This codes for CSVTTGEGYGYTF.

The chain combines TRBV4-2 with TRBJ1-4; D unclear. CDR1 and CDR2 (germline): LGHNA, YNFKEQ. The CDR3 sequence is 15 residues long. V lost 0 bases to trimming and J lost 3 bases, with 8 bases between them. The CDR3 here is CASSQETYPNEKLFF. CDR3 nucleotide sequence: TGTGCCAGCAGCCAAGAAACATATCCTAATGAAAAACTGTTTTTT.

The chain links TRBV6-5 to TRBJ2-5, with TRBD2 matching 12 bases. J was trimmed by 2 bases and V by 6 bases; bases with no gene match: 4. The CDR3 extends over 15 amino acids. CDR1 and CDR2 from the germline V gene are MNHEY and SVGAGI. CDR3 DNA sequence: TGTGCCAGCAGGGGCCTAGCGGGAGGGCAAGAGACCCAGTACTTC. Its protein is CASRGLAGGQETQYF.

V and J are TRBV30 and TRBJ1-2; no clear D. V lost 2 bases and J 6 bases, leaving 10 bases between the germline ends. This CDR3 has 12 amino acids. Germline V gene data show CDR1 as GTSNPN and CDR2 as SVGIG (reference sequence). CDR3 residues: CAWSPRTDGYTF. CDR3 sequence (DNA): TGTGCCTGGAGTCCCAGGACTGATGGCTACACCTTC.

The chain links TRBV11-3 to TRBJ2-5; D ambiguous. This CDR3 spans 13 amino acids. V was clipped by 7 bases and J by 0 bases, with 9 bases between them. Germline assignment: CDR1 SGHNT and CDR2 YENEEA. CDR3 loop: CASTLRYQETQYF. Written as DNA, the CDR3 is TGTGCCAGCACTTTACGGTACCAAGAGACCCAGTACTTC. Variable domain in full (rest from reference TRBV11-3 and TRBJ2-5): EAGVVQSPRYKIIEKKQPVAFWCNPISGHNTLYWYLQNLGQGPELLIRYENEEAVDDSQLPKDRFSAERLKGVDSTLKIQPAELGDSAVYLCASTLRYQETQYFGPGTRLLVL.